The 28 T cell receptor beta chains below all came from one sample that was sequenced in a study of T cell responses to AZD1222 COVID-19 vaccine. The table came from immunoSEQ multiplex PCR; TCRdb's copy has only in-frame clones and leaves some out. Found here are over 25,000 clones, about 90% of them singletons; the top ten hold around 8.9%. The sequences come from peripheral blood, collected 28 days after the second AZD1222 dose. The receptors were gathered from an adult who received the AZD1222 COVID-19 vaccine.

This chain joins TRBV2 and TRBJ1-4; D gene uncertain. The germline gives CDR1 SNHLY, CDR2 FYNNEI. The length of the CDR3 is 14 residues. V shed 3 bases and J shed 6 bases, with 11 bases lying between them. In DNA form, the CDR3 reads TGTGCCAGCAGTGAGGGAGGATTTGATGAAAAACTGTTTTTT. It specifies CASSEGGFDEKLFF. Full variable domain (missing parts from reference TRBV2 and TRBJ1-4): EPEVTQTPSHQVTQMGQEVILRCVPISNHLYFYWYRQILGQKVEFLVSFYNNEISEKSEIFDDQFSVERPDGSNFTLKIRSTKLEDSAMYFCASSEGGFDEKLFFGSGTQLSVL.

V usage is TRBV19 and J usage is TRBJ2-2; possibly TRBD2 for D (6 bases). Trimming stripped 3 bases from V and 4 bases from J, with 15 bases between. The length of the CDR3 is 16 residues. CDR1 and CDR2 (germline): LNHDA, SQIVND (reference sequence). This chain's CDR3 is CASSMIGGRSTGELFF. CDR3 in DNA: TGTGCCAGTAGTATGATCGGGGGACGGAGCACCGGGGAGCTGTTTTTT.

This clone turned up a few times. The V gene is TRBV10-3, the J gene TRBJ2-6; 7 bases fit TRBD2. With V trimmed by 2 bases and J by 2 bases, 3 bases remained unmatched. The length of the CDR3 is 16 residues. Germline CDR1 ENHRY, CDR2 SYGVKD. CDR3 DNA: TGTGCCATCAGTGAGAGCGGGGTAACTGGGGCCAACGTCCTGACTTTC. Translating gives CAISESGVTGANVLTF.

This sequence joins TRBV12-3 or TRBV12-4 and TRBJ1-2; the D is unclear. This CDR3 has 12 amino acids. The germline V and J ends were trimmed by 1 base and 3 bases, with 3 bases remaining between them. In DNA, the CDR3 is TGTGCCAGCAGTTTAGGTCACTATGGCTACACCTTC. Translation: CASSLGHYGYTF.

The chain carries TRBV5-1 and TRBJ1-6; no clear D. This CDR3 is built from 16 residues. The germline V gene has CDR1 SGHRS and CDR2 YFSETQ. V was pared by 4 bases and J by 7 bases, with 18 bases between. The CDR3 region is CASSLFGDSQNSPLHF. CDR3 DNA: TGCGCCAGCAGCCTCTTCGGAGATTCCCAAAATTCACCCCTCCACTTT.

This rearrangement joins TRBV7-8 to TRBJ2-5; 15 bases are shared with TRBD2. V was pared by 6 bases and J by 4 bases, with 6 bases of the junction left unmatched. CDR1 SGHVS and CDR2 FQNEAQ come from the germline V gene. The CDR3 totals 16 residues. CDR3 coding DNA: TGTGCCAGCAGTTCCAGGGGACTAGCGGGAGGAGAGACCCAGTACTTC. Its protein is CASSSRGLAGGETQYF. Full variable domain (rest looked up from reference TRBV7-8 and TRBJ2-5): GAGVSQSPRYKVAKRGQDVALRCDPISGHVSLFWYQQALGQGPEFLTYFQNEAQLDKSGLPSDRFFAERPEGSVSTLKIQRTQQEDSAVYLCASSSRGLAGGETQYFGPGTRLLVL.

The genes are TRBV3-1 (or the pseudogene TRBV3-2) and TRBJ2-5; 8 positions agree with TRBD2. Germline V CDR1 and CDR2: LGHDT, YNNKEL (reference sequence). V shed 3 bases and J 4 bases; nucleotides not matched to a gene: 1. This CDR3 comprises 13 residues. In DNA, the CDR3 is TGTGCCAGCAGCCAGGCGGGAGGAGAGACCCAGTACTTC. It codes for CASSQAGGETQYF.

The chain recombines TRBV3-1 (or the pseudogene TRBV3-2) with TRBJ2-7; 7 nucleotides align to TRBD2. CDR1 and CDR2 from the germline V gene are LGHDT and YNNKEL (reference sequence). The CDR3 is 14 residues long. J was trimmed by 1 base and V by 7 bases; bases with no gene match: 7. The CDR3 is CASTQAGVSYEQYF. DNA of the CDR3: TGTGCCAGCACTCAGGCGGGAGTATCCTACGAGCAGTACTTC.

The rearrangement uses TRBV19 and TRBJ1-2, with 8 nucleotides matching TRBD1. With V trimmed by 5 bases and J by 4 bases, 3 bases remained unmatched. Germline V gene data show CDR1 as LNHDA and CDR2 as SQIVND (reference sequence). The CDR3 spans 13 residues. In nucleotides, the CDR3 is TGTGCCAGTAGTGACAGGGGTCTCTATGGCTACACCTTC. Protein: CASSDRGLYGYTF.

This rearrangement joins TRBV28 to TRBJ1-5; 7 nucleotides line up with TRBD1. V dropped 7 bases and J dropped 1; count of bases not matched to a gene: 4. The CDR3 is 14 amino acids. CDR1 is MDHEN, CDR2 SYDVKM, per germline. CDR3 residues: CASTQGGSNQPQHF. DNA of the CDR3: TGTGCCAGCACCCAGGGGGGGAGCAATCAGCCCCAGCATTTT.

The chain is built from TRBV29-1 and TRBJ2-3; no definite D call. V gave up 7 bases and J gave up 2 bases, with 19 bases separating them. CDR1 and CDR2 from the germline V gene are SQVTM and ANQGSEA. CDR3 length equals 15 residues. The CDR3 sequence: CSAFRQAVITDTQYF. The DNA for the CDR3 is TGCAGCGCTTTCAGGCAGGCCGTTATCACAGATACGCAGTATTTT.

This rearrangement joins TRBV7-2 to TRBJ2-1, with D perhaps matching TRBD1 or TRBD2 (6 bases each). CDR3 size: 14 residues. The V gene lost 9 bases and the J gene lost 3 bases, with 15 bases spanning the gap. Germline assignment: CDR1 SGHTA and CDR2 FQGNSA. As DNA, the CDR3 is TGTGCCAGTCACCGGGGGCGCGACTACAATGAGCAGTTCTTC. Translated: CASHRGRDYNEQFF.

The CDR3 region is CATETSRGVRKGYTF. CDR3 coding DNA: TGTGCCACCGAGACATCTCGGGGCGTCCGTAAAGGCTACACCTTC. J is TRBJ1-2 and V is TRBV18; TRBD1 might be the D (5 bases). Germline CDR1 and CDR2: KGHSH and LQKENI. This CDR3 has 15 residues. V gave up 10 bases and J gave up 8 bases, with 26 bases separating them.

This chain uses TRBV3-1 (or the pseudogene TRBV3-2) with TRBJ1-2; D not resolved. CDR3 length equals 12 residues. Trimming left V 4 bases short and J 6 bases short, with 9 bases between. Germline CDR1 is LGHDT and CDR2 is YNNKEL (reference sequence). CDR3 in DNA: TGTGCCAGCAGCCGGCGAGGACATGGCTACACCTTC. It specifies CASSRRGHGYTF.

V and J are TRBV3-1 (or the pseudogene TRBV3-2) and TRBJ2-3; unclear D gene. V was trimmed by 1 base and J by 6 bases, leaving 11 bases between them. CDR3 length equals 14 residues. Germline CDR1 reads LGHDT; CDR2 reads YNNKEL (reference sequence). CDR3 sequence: CASSQGPDLDTQYF. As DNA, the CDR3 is TGTGCCAGCAGCCAAGGCCCCGACCTGGATACGCAGTATTTT.

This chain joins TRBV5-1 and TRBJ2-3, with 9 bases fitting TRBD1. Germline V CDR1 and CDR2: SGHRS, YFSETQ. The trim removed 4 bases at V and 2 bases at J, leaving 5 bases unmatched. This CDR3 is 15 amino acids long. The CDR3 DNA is TGCGCCAGCAGCCTGGGACAGGGATTCACAGATACGCAGTATTTT. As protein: CASSLGQGFTDTQYF.

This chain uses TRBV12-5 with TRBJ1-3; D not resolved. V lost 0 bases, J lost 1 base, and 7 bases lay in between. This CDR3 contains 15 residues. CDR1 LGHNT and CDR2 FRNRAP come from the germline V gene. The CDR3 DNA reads TGTGCTAGTGGTTTGGTTACGGAGTCTGGAAACACCATATATTTT. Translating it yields CASGLVTESGNTIYF.

The CDR3 loop reads CASSLGDTSWEKLFF. The CDR3 DNA reads TGTGCCAGCAGCTTGGGGGACACCTCGTGGGAAAAACTGTTTTTT. V gene TRBV5-4 combines with J gene TRBJ1-4; weak D call: TRBD1 (6 bases). V was trimmed by 0 bases and J by 8 bases, leaving 14 bases between them. There are 15 residues in the CDR3. Per the germline V gene, CDR1 is SGHNT and CDR2 is YYREEE (reference sequence).

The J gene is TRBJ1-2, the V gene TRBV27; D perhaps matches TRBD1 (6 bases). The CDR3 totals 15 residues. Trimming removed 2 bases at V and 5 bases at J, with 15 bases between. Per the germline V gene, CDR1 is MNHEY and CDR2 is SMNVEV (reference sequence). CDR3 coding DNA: TGTGCCAGCAGTTTAAGCGGGACACTCGGGTATGGCTACACCTTC. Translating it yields CASSLSGTLGYGYTF.

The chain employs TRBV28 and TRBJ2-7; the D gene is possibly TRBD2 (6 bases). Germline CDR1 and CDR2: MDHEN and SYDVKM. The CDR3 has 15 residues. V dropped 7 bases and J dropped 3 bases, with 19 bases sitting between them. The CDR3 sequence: CASKDGSTNYYEQYF. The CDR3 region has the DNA TGTGCCAGCAAAGACGGGAGCACCAACTACTACGAGCAGTACTTC.

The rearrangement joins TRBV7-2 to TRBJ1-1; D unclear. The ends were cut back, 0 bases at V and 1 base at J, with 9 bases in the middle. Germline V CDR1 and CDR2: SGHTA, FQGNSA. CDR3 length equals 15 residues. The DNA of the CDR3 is TGTGCCAGCAGCTTAGCACAGCTACCGAACACTGAAGCTTTCTTT. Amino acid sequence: CASSLAQLPNTEAFF.

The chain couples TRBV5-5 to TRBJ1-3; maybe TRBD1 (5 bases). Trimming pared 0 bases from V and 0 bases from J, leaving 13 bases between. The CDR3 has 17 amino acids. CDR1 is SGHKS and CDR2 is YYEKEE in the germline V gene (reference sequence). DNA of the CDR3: TGTGCCAGCAGCTTGGTTGCCGGGGGGACCTCTGGAAACACCATATATTTT. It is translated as CASSLVAGGTSGNTIYF.

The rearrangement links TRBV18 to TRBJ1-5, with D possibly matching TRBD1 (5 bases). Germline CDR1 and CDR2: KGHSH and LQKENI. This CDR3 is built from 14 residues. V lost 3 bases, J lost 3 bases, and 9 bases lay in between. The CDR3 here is CASSPGRANQPQHF. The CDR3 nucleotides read TGTGCCAGCTCACCGGGCAGGGCCAATCAGCCCCAGCATTTT. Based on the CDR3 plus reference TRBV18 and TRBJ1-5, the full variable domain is NAGVMQNPRHLVRRRGQEARLRCSPMKGHSHVYWYRQLPEEGLKFMVYLQKENIIDESGMPKERFSAEFPKEGPSILRIQQVVRGDSAAYFCASSPGRANQPQHFGDGTRLSIL.

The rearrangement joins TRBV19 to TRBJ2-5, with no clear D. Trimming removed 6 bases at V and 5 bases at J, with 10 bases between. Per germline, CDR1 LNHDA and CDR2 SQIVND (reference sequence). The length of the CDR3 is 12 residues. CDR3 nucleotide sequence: TGTGCCAGTAGCCACAGAACGGAGACCCAGTACTTC. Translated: CASSHRTETQYF.

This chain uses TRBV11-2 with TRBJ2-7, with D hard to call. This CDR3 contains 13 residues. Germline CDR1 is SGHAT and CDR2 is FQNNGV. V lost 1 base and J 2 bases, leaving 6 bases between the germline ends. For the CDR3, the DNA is TGTGCCAGCAGCTTAGGCGGAACCTACGAGCAGTACTTC. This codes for CASSLGGTYEQYF.

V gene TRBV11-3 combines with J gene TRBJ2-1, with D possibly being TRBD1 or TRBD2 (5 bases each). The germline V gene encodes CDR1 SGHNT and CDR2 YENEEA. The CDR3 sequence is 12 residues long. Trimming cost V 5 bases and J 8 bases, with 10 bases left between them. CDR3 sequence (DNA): TGTGCCAGCAGCCCCTCGGGGCATGAGCAGTTCTTC. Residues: CASSPSGHEQFF. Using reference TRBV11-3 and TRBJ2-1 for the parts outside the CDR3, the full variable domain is EAGVVQSPRYKIIEKKQPVAFWCNPISGHNTLYWYLQNLGQGPELLIRYENEEAVDDSQLPKDRFSAERLKGVDSTLKIQPAELGDSAVYLCASSPSGHEQFFGPGTRLTVL.

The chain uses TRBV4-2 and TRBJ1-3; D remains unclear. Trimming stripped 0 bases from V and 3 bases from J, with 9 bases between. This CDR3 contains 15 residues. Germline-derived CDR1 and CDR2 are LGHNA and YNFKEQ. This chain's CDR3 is CASSQDRSGGNTIYF. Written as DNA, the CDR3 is TGTGCCAGCAGCCAAGATCGGTCGGGTGGAAACACCATATATTTT.

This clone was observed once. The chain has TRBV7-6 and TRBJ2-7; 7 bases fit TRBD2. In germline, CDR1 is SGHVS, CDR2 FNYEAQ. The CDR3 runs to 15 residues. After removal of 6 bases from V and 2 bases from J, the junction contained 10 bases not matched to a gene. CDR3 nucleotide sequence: TGTGCCAGCAGTGTCGACACGGGAGGCACCTACGAGCAGTACTTC. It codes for CASSVDTGGTYEQYF.